This T cell receptor beta chain stems from a study of cytomegalovirus exposure and HLA in healthy donors. About the study: The platform used for the 120 validation repertoires matched that of the approximately 620 first-cohort repertoires, a later analysis reported.

General observations from the study: CMV antigen specificity was confirmed in vitro for a few CMV-associated chains. Cytomegalovirus association was listed for approximately 150 TCR beta chains.

This clone was found once. Its antigen is not known. Assay: immunoSEQ multiplex PCR; the TCRdb copy retains only in-frame clones and omits some. This table has more than 150,000 clones, more than 75% appearing once. The CDR3 loop spans 17 amino acids. V gave up 6 bases and J gave up 4 bases; unmatched junction bases: 15. CDR1 and CDR2 (germline): MDHEN, SYDVKM. The chain links TRBV28 to TRBJ2-7; 10 bases align to TRBD2. The receptor was derived from a young man in good health and CMV-seropositive. The material sequenced was PBMCs. In nucleotides, the CDR3 is TGTGCCAGCAGCCCACATGATCAGCGGGGGGGAACTTACGAGCAGTACTTC. Protein: CASSPHDQRGGTYEQYF.